Listed below are T cell receptor beta chains from one sample, sequenced in a study of T cell responses to AZD1222 COVID-19 vaccine. Profiling relied on immunoSEQ multiplex PCR, and the TCRdb table lists in-frame clones only, not all of them. The top ten clones hold 5% of a sample with 150,000 or so clones, around nine tenths of them seen once. Specimen: peripheral blood, collected on day 0 of AZD1222 vaccination. These receptors were obtained from an adult in good health. Both conserved end residues are part of each CDR3. Fields, in order: J gene, V gene, clone size, D gene, CDR3 protein, CDR3 DNA. D genes are given only for firm matches. A row's size may be missing; if present it is once, few, many or a size class.

j_call: TRBJ2-1
v_call: TRBV19
clone_size: -
d_call: TRBD2
cdr3_aa: CASSTIYTRTSGRYEQFF
cdr3_nt: TGTGCCAGTAGTACGATATATACACGGACTAGCGGGAGATATGAGCAGTTCTTC

j_call: TRBJ2-1
v_call: TRBV11-2
clone_size: -
d_call: TRBD2
cdr3_aa: CASSLDSSREVDEQFF
cdr3_nt: TGTGCCAGCAGCTTAGACTCCTCGCGGGAGGTCGATGAGCAGTTCTTC

j_call: TRBJ2-1
v_call: TRBV27
clone_size: -
d_call: TRBD2
cdr3_aa: CASSPLSGRENEQFF
cdr3_nt: TGTGCCAGCAGTCCCCTCAGCGGGAGGGAAAATGAGCAGTTCTTC

j_call: TRBJ2-7
v_call: TRBV13
clone_size: -
d_call: -
cdr3_aa: CASSLGGGTSYEQYF
cdr3_nt: TGTGCCAGCAGCTTAGGGGGCGGGACATCCTACGAGCAGTACTTC

j_call: TRBJ2-5
v_call: TRBV11-2
clone_size: once
d_call: TRBD1
cdr3_aa: CASRPIYTTGQETQYF
cdr3_nt: TGTGCCAGCAGGCCTATATACACGACAGGGCAAGAGACCCAGTACTTC

j_call: TRBJ1-3
v_call: TRBV6-5
clone_size: -
d_call: -
cdr3_aa: CASSYSQDSGNTIYF
cdr3_nt: TGTGCCAGCAGTTACTCCCAGGACTCTGGAAACACCATATATTTT

j_call: TRBJ1-3
v_call: TRBV10-1
clone_size: -
d_call: -
cdr3_aa: CASSEFPSFSGNTIYF
cdr3_nt: TGCGCCAGCAGTGAGTTTCCGTCTTTCTCTGGAAACACCATATATTTT

j_call: TRBJ2-2
v_call: TRBV6-2/TRBV6-3
clone_size: -
d_call: -
cdr3_aa: CASSRGELFF
cdr3_nt: TGTGCCAGCAGCCGCGGGGAGCTGTTTTTT

j_call: TRBJ2-1
v_call: TRBV5-4
clone_size: -
d_call: TRBD2
cdr3_aa: CASSLGGASGYNEQFF
cdr3_nt: TGTGCCAGCAGCTTGGGTGGGGCTAGCGGCTACAATGAGCAGTTCTTC

j_call: TRBJ2-7
v_call: TRBV28
clone_size: once
d_call: TRBD2
cdr3_aa: CASRSLAGGWGYYEQYF
cdr3_nt: TGTGCCAGCCGTTCTCTAGCGGGAGGGTGGGGATACTACGAGCAGTACTTC

j_call: TRBJ2-1
v_call: TRBV5-1
clone_size: -
d_call: -
cdr3_aa: CASRSGELRNNEQFF
cdr3_nt: TGCGCCAGCAGATCGGGGGAGTTGAGAAACAATGAGCAGTTCTTC

j_call: TRBJ2-5
v_call: TRBV12-3/TRBV12-4
clone_size: once
d_call: -
cdr3_aa: CASSFRGGETQYF
cdr3_nt: TGTGCCAGCAGTTTCAGGGGAGGGGAGACCCAGTACTTC

j_call: TRBJ2-7
v_call: TRBV5-4
clone_size: -
d_call: -
cdr3_aa: CASSFSGHDYEQYF
cdr3_nt: TGTGCCAGCAGCTTTTCGGGGCACGACTACGAGCAGTACTTC

j_call: TRBJ1-2
v_call: TRBV7-9
clone_size: -
d_call: -
cdr3_aa: CASSLREGFGYTF
cdr3_nt: TGTGCCAGCAGCTTAAGGGAGGGGTTTGGCTACACCTTC

j_call: TRBJ2-5
v_call: TRBV7-2
clone_size: -
d_call: -
cdr3_aa: CASSLTSGTGETQYF
cdr3_nt: TGTGCCAGCAGCTTAACCTCAGGGACGGGAGAGACCCAGTACTTC

j_call: TRBJ1-5
v_call: TRBV19
clone_size: -
d_call: -
cdr3_aa: CASSIDPGQRYQPQHF
cdr3_nt: TGTGCCAGTAGTATAGATCCAGGGCAGAGGTATCAGCCCCAGCATTTT

j_call: TRBJ2-1
v_call: TRBV6-2/TRBV6-3
clone_size: -
d_call: -
cdr3_aa: CASRPQSTIEQFF
cdr3_nt: TGTGCCAGCAGACCTCAATCGACGATAGAGCAGTTCTTC

j_call: TRBJ2-1
v_call: TRBV5-1
clone_size: -
d_call: -
cdr3_aa: CASSSGLDTYNEQFF
cdr3_nt: TGCGCCAGCAGCTCGGGACTTGACACGTACAATGAGCAGTTCTTC

j_call: TRBJ2-7
v_call: TRBV12-3/TRBV12-4
clone_size: -
d_call: -
cdr3_aa: CASSFPGSEQYF
cdr3_nt: TGTGCCAGCAGTTTTCCCGGCTCCGAGCAGTACTTC

j_call: TRBJ2-7
v_call: TRBV27
clone_size: -
d_call: TRBD1
cdr3_aa: CASSLGQDQIYEQYF
cdr3_nt: TGTGCCAGCAGTTTAGGACAGGACCAGATTTACGAGCAGTACTTC

j_call: TRBJ2-3
v_call: TRBV19
clone_size: -
d_call: TRBD1
cdr3_aa: CASRRDRYASTDTQYF
cdr3_nt: TGTGCCAGCCGCCGGGACAGGTACGCTAGCACAGATACGCAGTATTTT

j_call: TRBJ2-2
v_call: TRBV5-1
clone_size: -
d_call: TRBD2
cdr3_aa: CASSALAGGNTGELFF
cdr3_nt: TGCGCCAGCAGCGCTCTAGCGGGGGGGAACACCGGGGAGCTGTTTTTT

j_call: TRBJ2-1
v_call: TRBV6-6
clone_size: -
d_call: TRBD1
cdr3_aa: CASSPRTGGDEQFF
cdr3_nt: TGTGCCAGCAGTCCCAGGACAGGGGGCGATGAGCAGTTCTTC

j_call: TRBJ2-1
v_call: TRBV5-1
clone_size: -
d_call: -
cdr3_aa: CASSAYGVLYNEQFF
cdr3_nt: TGCGCCAGCAGCGCTTATGGGGTCCTCTACAATGAGCAGTTCTTC

j_call: TRBJ1-2
v_call: TRBV6-2/TRBV6-3
clone_size: -
d_call: -
cdr3_aa: CASSPMGYGYTF
cdr3_nt: TGTGCCAGCAGCCCCATGGGGTATGGCTACACCTTC

j_call: TRBJ2-1
v_call: TRBV18
clone_size: -
d_call: -
cdr3_aa: CASSQGTSSYNEQFF
cdr3_nt: TGTGCCAGCTCTCAGGGAACGAGCTCCTACAATGAGCAGTTCTTC

j_call: TRBJ2-3
v_call: TRBV18
clone_size: -
d_call: -
cdr3_aa: CASSPWGNTDTQYF
cdr3_nt: TGTGCCAGCTCCCCTTGGGGGAATACAGATACGCAGTATTTT

j_call: TRBJ1-2
v_call: TRBV18
clone_size: -
d_call: TRBD1
cdr3_aa: CASSPMGQGADGYTF
cdr3_nt: TGTGCCAGCTCACCAATGGGACAGGGGGCAGATGGCTACACCTTC